This T cell receptor beta chain was observed in a study of post-analysis software for immune sequencing data. Study results and limitations: A few TRBV segments appeared more often in patients than in controls, and TRBV5-6, TRBV5-1 and TRBV20-1 were among these.

This clonotype was counted a few times. Its antigen is unknown. Trimming took off 1 base at V and 6 bases at J, with 10 bases between the two ends. Germline V gene lookup returns CDR1 LGHDT and CDR2 YNNKEL (reference sequence). This CDR3 comprises 13 residues. Unique molecular identifiers featured in each of the TCR beta cDNA libraries. Each CDR3 protein gets one entry after TCRdb re-called the PCR reads with MiXCR. This table has about 540,000 distinct CDR3 sequences, 34% appearing once. The origin of this receptor is a girl aged 2 to 17 with multiple sclerosis. The rearrangement uses TRBV3-1 and TRBJ2-7, with no clear D. Material for sequencing was blood. The CDR3 DNA sequence: TGTGCCAGCAGCCAAGTTCAGTCTAGCGAGCAGTACTTC. Amino acid sequence: CASSQVQSSEQYF.